The rows below give T cell receptor beta chains drawn from one sample of a study of OX40 agonist ivuxolimab in advanced cancers. The method was immunoSEQ multiplex PCR; TCRdb's version includes in-frame clones alone and lacks a portion of them. The sample holds approximately 84,000 clones, about 88% seen once. Here the sequenced sample was CD4+ or CD8+ T cells sorted from blood, taken in a trial of the OX40 agonist ivuxolimab. The origin of the receptors is an adult with an advanced solid tumor such as melanoma, head and neck, liver or kidney cancer. CDR3s include the opening cysteine and the closing phenylalanine or tryptophan. The D gene is left open where the match is weak. Clone size, where shown, is once, few, many, or a class for clones that have expanded.

d_call	v_call	j_call	clone_size	cdr3_aa	cdr3_nt
.	TRBV18	TRBJ2-5	.	CASSPRAQETQYF	TGTGCCAGCTCACCACGGGCCCAAGAGACCCAGTACTTC
.	TRBV5-6	TRBJ1-2	.	CASRWGSNYGYTF	TGTGCCAGCAGGTGGGGCAGCAACTATGGCTACACCTTC
TRBD1	TRBV15	TRBJ1-6	.	CATSSRTGINSPLHF	TGTGCCACCAGCAGTCGGACAGGGATTAATTCACCCCTCCACTTT
TRBD1	TRBV6-1	TRBJ1-1	.	CASTKTGGIEAFF	TGTGCCAGCACCAAAACAGGGGGTATTGAAGCTTTCTTT
.	TRBV28	TRBJ1-4	.	CASSGGKEKLFF	TGTGCCAGCAGTGGGGGAAAGGAAAAACTGTTTTTT
TRBD2	TRBV5-6	TRBJ2-1	.	CASSKRGSSYNEQFF	TGTGCCAGCAGCAAGCGGGGAAGCTCCTACAATGAGCAGTTCTTC
.	TRBV5-1	TRBJ2-3	.	CASSERDSTDTQYF	TGCGCCAGCAGCGAAAGGGACAGCACAGATACGCAGTATTTT
.	TRBV9	TRBJ2-3	.	CASSPHIDTQYF	TGTGCCAGCAGCCCCCACATAGATACGCAGTATTTT
.	TRBV7-3	TRBJ2-2	.	CASSLRPRGGELFF	TGTGCCAGCAGCCTGAGACCGAGGGGCGGGGAGCTGTTTTTT
.	TRBV5-1	TRBJ1-1	once	CASSLAASPRSSTEAFF	TGCGCCAGCAGCTTGGCAGCGTCTCCCCGGTCGAGCACTGAAGCTTTCTTT
.	TRBV7-3	TRBJ2-3	.	CASSPRRSTDTQYF	TGTGCCAGCAGCCCACGGAGATCCACAGATACGCAGTATTTT
.	TRBV10-3	TRBJ2-5	.	CAISEGETQYF	TGTGCCATCAGTGAAGGAGAGACCCAGTACTTC
.	TRBV7-9	TRBJ1-2	once	CASSFTENYGYTF	TGTGCCAGCAGCTTCACTGAGAACTATGGCTACACCTTC
.	TRBV5-1	TRBJ2-5	.	CASSPKELGQKTQYF	TGCGCCAGCAGCCCGAAGGAGCTGGGGCAGAAGACCCAGTACTTC
.	TRBV13	TRBJ1-1	once	CASSLERYEAFF	TGTGCCAGCAGCTTAGAACGGTATGAAGCTTTCTTT
.	TRBV15	TRBJ1-5	.	CATSAQLSNQPQHF	TGTGCCACCAGCGCACAACTTAGCAATCAGCCCCAGCATTTT
TRBD1	TRBV7-9	TRBJ2-1	.	CASSPRGQGVNNEQFF	TGTGCCAGCAGCCCTCGGGGACAGGGCGTTAACAATGAGCAGTTCTTC
.	TRBV9	TRBJ2-1	.	CASTKGGGSYNEQFF	TGTGCCAGCACGAAAGGAGGGGGCTCCTACAATGAGCAGTTCTTC
TRBD1	TRBV19	TRBJ1-1	.	CASSVRGLGTEAFF	TGTGCCAGTAGCGTCAGGGGGCTCGGGACTGAAGCTTTCTTT
.	TRBV10-3	TRBJ2-6	.	CAISAGVSFSGANVLTF	TGTGCCATCAGTGCTGGGGTCAGCTTCTCTGGGGCCAACGTCCTGACTTTC
.	TRBV28	TRBJ2-5	.	CASSEGETQYF	TGTGCCAGCAGCGAGGGGGAGACCCAGTACTTC
TRBD1	TRBV19	TRBJ2-5	.	CASSIQQGAPGETQYF	TGTGCCAGTAGTATTCAACAGGGGGCGCCGGGAGAGACCCAGTACTTC
TRBD1	TRBV4-3	TRBJ1-4	.	CASSQEGTGTGLEKLFF	TGCGCCAGCAGCCAAGAAGGAACAGGGACAGGGCTTGAAAAACTGTTTTTT
TRBD2	TRBV7-2	TRBJ2-2	.	CASTLPPLAGMNTGELFF	TGTGCCAGCACCCTCCCCCCCCTAGCGGGGATGAACACCGGGGAGCTGTTTTTT
.	TRBV19	TRBJ2-3	.	CARTTGRTDTQYF	TGTGCCAGAACGACGGGACGCACAGATACGCAGTATTTT
TRBD2	TRBV27	TRBJ2-7	.	CASKTSGSRTSAYEQYF	TGTGCCAGCAAGACTAGCGGGAGTAGAACGTCTGCCTACGAGCAGTACTTC
TRBD2	TRBV5-6	TRBJ2-3	.	CASSLVWTSGTDTQYF	TGTGCCAGCAGCTTGGTGTGGACTAGCGGCACAGATACGCAGTATTTT
.	TRBV2	TRBJ1-5	.	CASSEFGRRAGGRAQHF	TGTGCCAGCAGTGAATTTGGTAGGCGGGCAGGTGGTCGTGCCCAGCATTTT
.	TRBV7-3	TRBJ2-3	.	CASSLNLGTDTQYF	TGTGCCAGCAGCTTAAATTTGGGGACAGATACGCAGTATTTT
TRBD2	TRBV7-2	TRBJ2-5	.	CASSGTSGSPKVTQYF	TGTGCCAGCAGTGGGACTAGCGGGTCACCCAAGGTGACCCAGTACTTC
TRBD1	TRBV7-2	TRBJ2-5	.	CASSLPGGEETQYF	TGTGCCAGCAGCTTGCCAGGGGGCGAGGAGACCCAGTACTTC
.	TRBV7-3	TRBJ2-5	.	CASSLRGWRGKGETQYF	TGTGCCAGCAGCTTAAGGGGATGGAGGGGGAAAGGAGAGACCCAGTACTTC
TRBD1	TRBV4-2	TRBJ1-1	.	CASSQDWEDRASYEAFF	TGTGCCAGCAGCCAAGATTGGGAGGACAGGGCCTCTTATGAAGCTTTCTTT
.	TRBV7-8	TRBJ2-7	few	CASSLSRTPGEQYF	TGTGCCAGCAGCCTCTCGCGGACCCCCGGCGAGCAGTACTTC
TRBD1	TRBV7-2	TRBJ1-3	.	CASSRRDRGELSGNTIYF	TGTGCCAGCAGCCGCCGGGACAGGGGTGAACTCTCTGGAAACACCATATATTTT
TRBD1	TRBV10-3	TRBJ1-1	.	CAINSDRGFVETEAFF	TGTGCCATCAACTCGGACAGGGGGTTCGTAGAAACTGAAGCTTTCTTT
TRBD1	TRBV2	TRBJ2-3	.	CASSFSGTGADTQYF	TGTGCCAGCAGTTTTTCCGGGACAGGGGCAGATACGCAGTATTTT
TRBD1	TRBV19	TRBJ1-2	.	CASSMDNRGSGYTF	TGTGCCAGTAGTATGGATAACAGGGGAAGTGGCTACACCTTC
.	TRBV2	TRBJ1-2	few	CASSDAVFRGYTF	TGTGCCAGCAGTGATGCGGTTTTTAGGGGCTACACCTTC
.	TRBV19	TRBJ2-5	.	CASSITRDQETQYF	TGTGCCAGTAGTATAACCAGGGACCAAGAGACCCAGTACTTC
TRBD1	TRBV4-1	TRBJ1-2	.	CASSQEVARGHYGYTF	TGCGCCAGCAGCCAAGAGGTGGCCAGGGGGCACTATGGCTACACCTTC
.	TRBV19	TRBJ1-4	once	CAVGRAGHSEKLFF	TGTGCCGTAGGGCGGGCAGGCCATTCGGAAAAACTGTTTTTT
.	TRBV5-1	TRBJ2-3	.	CASSLGQQLDTQYF	TGCGCCAGCAGCTTGGGACAGCAACTAGATACGCAGTATTTT
.	TRBV14	TRBJ1-6	.	CASSQGATIAVAPLHF	TGTGCCAGCAGCCAAGGGGCCACTATTGCGGTCGCGCCCCTCCACTTT
.	TRBV18	TRBJ2-6	.	CASSPLGGRTYGANVLTF	TGTGCCAGCTCACCACTGGGGGGGCGTACGTATGGGGCCAACGTCCTGACTTTC
.	TRBV4-2	TRBJ2-3	.	CASSQDWTLSTDTQYF	TGTGCCAGCAGCCAAGATTGGACACTTAGCACAGATACGCAGTATTTT
.	TRBV5-1	TRBJ2-3	.	CASTRLGSTDTQYF	TGCGCCAGCACCCGACTAGGGAGCACAGATACGCAGTATTTT
.	TRBV5-6	TRBJ2-5	.	CASSSGTGGPETQYF	TGTGCCAGCAGCTCCGGGACCGGCGGACCAGAGACCCAGTACTTC
.	TRBV5-1	TRBJ2-5	.	CASSFSGPQETQYF	TGCGCCAGCAGCTTTTCGGGGCCCCAAGAGACCCAGTACTTC
TRBD1	TRBV30	TRBJ1-5	once	CAWNRGAGQPQHF	TGTGCCTGGAACAGGGGCGCGGGGCAGCCCCAGCATTTT
.	TRBV10-3	TRBJ2-7	.	CAIRQQYEQYF	TGTGCCATCAGACAACAGTACGAGCAGTACTTC
.	TRBV5-1	TRBJ1-1	few	CASSLVTGTEAFF	TGCGCCAGCAGCTTGGTAACGGGCACTGAAGCTTTCTTT
.	TRBV5-1	TRBJ1-2	.	CASSLVAGNYGYTF	TGCGCCAGCAGCTTGGTGGCAGGGAACTATGGCTACACCTTC
.	TRBV19	TRBJ1-5	.	CASSTESGGWNQPQHF	TGTGCCAGTAGTACCGAATCCGGGGGATGGAATCAGCCCCAGCATTTT